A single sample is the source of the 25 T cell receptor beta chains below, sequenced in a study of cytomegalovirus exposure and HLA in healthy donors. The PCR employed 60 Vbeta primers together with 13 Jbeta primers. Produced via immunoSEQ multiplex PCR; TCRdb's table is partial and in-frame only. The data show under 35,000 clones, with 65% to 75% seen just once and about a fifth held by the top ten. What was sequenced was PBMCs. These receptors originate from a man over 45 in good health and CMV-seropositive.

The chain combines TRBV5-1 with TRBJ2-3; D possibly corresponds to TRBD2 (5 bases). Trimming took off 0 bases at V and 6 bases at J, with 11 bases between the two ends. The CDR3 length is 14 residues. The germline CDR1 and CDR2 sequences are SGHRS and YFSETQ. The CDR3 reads CASSLGAPGDTQYF. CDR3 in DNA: TGCGCCAGCAGCTTGGGCGCCCCGGGGGATACGCAGTATTTT.

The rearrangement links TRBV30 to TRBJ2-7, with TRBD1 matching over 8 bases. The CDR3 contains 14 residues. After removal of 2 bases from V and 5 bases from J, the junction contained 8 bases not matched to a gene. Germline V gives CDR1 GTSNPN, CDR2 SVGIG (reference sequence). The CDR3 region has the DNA TGTGCCTGGAGTTACCGGACAGGGAGTAACGAGCAGTACTTC. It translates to CAWSYRTGSNEQYF.

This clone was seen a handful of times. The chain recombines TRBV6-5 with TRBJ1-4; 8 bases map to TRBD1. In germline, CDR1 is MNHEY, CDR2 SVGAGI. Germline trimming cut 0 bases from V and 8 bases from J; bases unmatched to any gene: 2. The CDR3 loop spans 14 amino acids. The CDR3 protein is CASSYSTGEEKLFF. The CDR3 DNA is TGTGCCAGCAGTTACTCGACAGGGGAAGAAAAACTGTTTTTT.

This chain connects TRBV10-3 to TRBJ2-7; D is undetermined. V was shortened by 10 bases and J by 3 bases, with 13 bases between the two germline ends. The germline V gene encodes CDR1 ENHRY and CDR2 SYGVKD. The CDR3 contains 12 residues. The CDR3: CATAMTGYEQYF. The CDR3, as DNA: TGTGCCACGGCAATGACTGGCTACGAGCAGTACTTC.

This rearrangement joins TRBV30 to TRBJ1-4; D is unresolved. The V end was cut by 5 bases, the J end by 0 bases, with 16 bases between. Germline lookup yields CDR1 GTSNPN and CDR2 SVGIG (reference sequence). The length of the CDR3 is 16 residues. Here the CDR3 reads CAWGSGSFATNEKLFF. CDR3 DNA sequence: TGTGCCTGGGGGAGCGGGAGCTTCGCAACTAATGAAAAACTGTTTTTT.

The CDR3, as DNA: TGTGCCAGTAGACTGACTAGCGGGGATTACAATGAGCAGTTCTTC. Its protein product is CASRLTSGDYNEQFF. The rearrangement joins TRBV6-5 to TRBJ2-1, with TRBD2 matching 11 bases. V lost 9 bases and J lost 4; bases outside the gene matches: 8. Germline values: CDR1 MNHEY, CDR2 SVGAGI. The CDR3 is 15 amino acids.

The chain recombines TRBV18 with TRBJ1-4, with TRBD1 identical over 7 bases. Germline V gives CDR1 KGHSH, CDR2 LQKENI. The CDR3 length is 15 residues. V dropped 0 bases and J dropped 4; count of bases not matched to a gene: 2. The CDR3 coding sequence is TGTGCCAGCTCACCACCGGGACAGAATAATGAAAAACTGTTTTTT. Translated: CASSPPGQNNEKLFF.

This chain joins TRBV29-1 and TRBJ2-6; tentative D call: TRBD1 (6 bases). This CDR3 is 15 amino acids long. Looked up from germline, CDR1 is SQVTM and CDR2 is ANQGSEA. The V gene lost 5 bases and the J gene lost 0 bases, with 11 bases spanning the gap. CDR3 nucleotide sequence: TGCAGCGTTTTCGGGACACCCTCTGGGGCCAACGTCCTGACTTTC. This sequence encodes CSVFGTPSGANVLTF.

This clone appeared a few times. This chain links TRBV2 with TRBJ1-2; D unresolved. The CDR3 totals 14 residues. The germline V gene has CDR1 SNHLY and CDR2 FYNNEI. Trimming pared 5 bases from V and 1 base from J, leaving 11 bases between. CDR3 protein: CASSSGSGNYGYTF. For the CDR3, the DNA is TGTGCCAGCAGTTCGGGGAGTGGTAACTATGGCTACACCTTC.

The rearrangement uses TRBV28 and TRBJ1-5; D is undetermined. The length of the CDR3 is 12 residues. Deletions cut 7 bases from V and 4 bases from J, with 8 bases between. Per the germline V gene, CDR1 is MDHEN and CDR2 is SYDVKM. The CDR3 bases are TGTGCCAGCAACCTAATAAATCAGCCCCAGCATTTT. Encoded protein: CASNLINQPQHF.

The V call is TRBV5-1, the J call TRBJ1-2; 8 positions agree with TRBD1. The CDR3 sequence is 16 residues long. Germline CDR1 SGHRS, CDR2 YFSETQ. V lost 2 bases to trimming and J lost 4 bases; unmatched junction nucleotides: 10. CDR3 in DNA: TGCGCCAGCAGCTTCTTAGAAGCCGGGACAGGCTATGGCTACACCTTC. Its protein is CASSFLEAGTGYGYTF.

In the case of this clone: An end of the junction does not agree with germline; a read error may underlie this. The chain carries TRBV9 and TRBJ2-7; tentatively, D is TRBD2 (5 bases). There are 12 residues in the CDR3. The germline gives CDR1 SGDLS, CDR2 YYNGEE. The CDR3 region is CASSARAREFHF. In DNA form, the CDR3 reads TGTGCCAGCAGCGCGAGGGCTAGGGAATTCCACTTC.

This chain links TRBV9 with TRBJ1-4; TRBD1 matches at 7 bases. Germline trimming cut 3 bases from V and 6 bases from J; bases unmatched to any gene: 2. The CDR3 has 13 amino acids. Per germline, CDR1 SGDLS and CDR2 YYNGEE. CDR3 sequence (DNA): TGTGCCAGCAGCGCCAGGGGGGATGAAAAACTGTTTTTT. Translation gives CASSARGDEKLFF.

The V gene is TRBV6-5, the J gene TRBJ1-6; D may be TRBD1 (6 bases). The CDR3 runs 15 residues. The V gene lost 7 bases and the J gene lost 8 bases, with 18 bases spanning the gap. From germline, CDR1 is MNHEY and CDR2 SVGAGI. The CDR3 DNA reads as TGTGCCAGCACCCAGGCAGGGGACCGACATTCACCCCTCCACTTT. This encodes CASTQAGDRHSPLHF.

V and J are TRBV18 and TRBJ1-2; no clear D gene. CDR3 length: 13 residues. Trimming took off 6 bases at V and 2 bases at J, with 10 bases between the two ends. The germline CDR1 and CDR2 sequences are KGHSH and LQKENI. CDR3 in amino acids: CASSPTGNYGYTF. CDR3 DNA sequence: TGTGCCAGCTCCCCGACGGGAAACTATGGCTACACCTTC.

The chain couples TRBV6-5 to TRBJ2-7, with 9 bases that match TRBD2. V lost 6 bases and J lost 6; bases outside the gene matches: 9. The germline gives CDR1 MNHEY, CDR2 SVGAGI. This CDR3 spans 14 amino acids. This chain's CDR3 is CASSRGRDASEQYF. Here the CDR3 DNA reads TGTGCCAGCAGCCGCGGGAGGGACGCCTCCGAGCAGTACTTC.

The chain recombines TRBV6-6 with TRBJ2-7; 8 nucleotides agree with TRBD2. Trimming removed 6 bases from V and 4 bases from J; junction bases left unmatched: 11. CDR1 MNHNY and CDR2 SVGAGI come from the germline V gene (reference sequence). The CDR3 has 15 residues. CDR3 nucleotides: TGTGCCAGCAGAACCGGACGGGGGGGCCCTTACGAGCAGTACTTC. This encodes CASRTGRGGPYEQYF.

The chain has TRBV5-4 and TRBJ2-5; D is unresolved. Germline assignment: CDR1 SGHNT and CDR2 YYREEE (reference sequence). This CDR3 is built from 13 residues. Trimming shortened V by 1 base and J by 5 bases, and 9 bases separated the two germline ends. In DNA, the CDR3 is TGTGCCAGCAGCTTGCACCCCCGGGAGACCCAGTACTTC. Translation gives CASSLHPRETQYF.

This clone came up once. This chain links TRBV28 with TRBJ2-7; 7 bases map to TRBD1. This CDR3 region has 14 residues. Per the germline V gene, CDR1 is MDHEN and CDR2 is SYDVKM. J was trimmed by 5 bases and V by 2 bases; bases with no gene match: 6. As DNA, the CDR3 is TGTGCCAGCAGTTTAACAGGGGAACACGACGAGCAGTACTTC. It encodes CASSLTGEHDEQYF.

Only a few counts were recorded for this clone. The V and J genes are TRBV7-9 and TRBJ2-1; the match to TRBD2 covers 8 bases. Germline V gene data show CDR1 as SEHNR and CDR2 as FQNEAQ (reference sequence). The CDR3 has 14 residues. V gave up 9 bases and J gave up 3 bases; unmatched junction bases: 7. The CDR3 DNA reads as TGTGCCAGTTCCCTAGCGGGTATCTACAATGAGCAGTTCTTC. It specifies CASSLAGIYNEQFF.

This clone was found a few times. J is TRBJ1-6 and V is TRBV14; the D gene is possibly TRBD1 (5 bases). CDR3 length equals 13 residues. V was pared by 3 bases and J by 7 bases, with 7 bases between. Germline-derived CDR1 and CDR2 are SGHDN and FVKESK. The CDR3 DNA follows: TGTGCCAGCAGCCAGGGGGGGAATTCACCCCTCCACTTT. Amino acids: CASSQGGNSPLHF. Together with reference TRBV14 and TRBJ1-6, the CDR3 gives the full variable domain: EAGVTQFPSHSVIEKGQTVTLRCDPISGHDNLYWYRRVMGKEIKFLLHFVKESKQDESGMPNNRFLAERTGGTYSTLKVQPAELEDSGVYFCASSQGGNSPLHFGNGTRLTVT.

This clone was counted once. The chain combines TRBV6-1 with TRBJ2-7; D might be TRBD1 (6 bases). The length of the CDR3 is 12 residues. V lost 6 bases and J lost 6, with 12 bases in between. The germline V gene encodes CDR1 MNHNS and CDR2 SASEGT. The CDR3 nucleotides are TGTGCCAGCAGCGCTAACAGGGCCGAGCAGTACTTC. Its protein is CASSANRAEQYF.

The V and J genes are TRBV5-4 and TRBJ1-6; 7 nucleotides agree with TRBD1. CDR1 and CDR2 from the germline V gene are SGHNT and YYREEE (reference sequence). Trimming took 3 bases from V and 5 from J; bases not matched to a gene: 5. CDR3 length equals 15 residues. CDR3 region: CASSYWDRNNSPLHF. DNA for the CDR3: TGTGCCAGCAGCTACTGGGACAGAAATAATTCACCCCTCCACTTT. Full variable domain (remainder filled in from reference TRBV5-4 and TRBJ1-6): ETGVTQSPTHLIKTRGQQVTLRCSSQSGHNTVSWYQQALGQGPQFIFQYYREEENGRGNFPPRFSGLQFPNYSSELNVNALELDDSALYLCASSYWDRNNSPLHFGNGTRLTVT.

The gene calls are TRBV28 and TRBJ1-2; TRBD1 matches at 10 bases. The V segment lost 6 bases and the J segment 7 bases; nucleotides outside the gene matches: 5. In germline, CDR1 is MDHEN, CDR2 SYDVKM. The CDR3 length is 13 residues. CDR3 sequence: CASSQTGGSGYTF. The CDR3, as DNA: TGTGCCAGCAGCCAGACAGGGGGCAGTGGCTACACCTTC.

The CDR3 protein is CASSASGSGYEQFF. The CDR3 DNA follows: TGTGCCAGCAGTGCCAGCGGGAGCGGCTATGAGCAGTTCTTC. The chain carries TRBV6-1 and TRBJ2-1; 8 bases are shared with TRBD2. The CDR3 extends over 14 amino acids. V shed 4 bases and J 8 bases; nucleotides not matched to a gene: 7. The germline V gene encodes CDR1 MNHNS and CDR2 SASEGT.